This entry features one T cell receptor beta chain sequence. No antigen is known for it. PCR was performed using 60 Vbeta and 13 Jbeta primers. Methods used by the authors: Counted up in a later analysis, unique TCR beta chains came to some 80 million, with 9.5 million to 13 million shared. Clones were sequenced by immunoSEQ multiplex PCR, and TCRdb holds only the in-frame ones, with some missing. V, J and clone size were drawn from that table, and D and trimming were deduced from the DNA. The sample contains over 150,000 clones, approximately 77% of which appear only once. This entry is derived from a study of cytomegalovirus exposure and HLA in healthy donors. This CDR3 region has 13 residues. V was trimmed by 0 bases and J by 6 bases, leaving 9 bases between them. Germline CDR1 reads SGHRS; CDR2 reads YFSETQ. Broader study findings: Donors were assumed by presence/absence analyses to have roughly uniform sequencing depth. The study carried out a later analysis of TCR beta sequences. It associated some 18,000 of them with specific HLA alleles at a false discovery rate of 0.05. An Asian-associated ancestry cluster reportedly showed fewer N-insertions than the approximately 670-donor mean in a later analysis.

This TCR was recovered from a male donor in good health and CMV-seropositive. The chain combines TRBV5-1 with TRBJ1-1; D possibly corresponds to TRBD1 (6 bases). The specimen sequenced was PBMCs. This CDR3 reads CASSLAGDPEAFF. The CDR3 DNA is TGCGCCAGCAGCTTGGCAGGGGACCCTGAAGCTTTCTTT.